This T cell receptor (beta chain) emerged from a study of long-term antiretroviral therapy in people with HIV. immunoSEQ v3.0 was run at survey level. Produced via immunoSEQ multiplex PCR; TCRdb's table is partial and in-frame only. The profile covers approximately 35,000 clones, with around 94% appearing a single time and 3.5% to 4.5% taken by the ten largest. Study conclusions and caveats: Versus controls, repertoires in people with HIV had narrower CDR3 length ranges.

This clone was seen just once. What it binds is not known. With 4 bases clipped from V and 10 bases from J, the junction kept 12 bases outside the gene matches. The germline CDR1 and CDR2 sequences are SGHRS and YFSETQ. The CDR3 is made up of 15 amino acids. Sequenced here: unsorted PBMCs, sampled about 5.1 years after starting antiretroviral therapy. The chain links TRBV5-1 to TRBJ2-4; 9 bases are shared with TRBD1. The source is a woman in her forties or fifties with HIV. CDR3 nucleotide sequence: TGCGCCAGCAGCCCGGAGGGACAGGGCAATTCAATTCAGTACTTC. Amino acids: CASSPEGQGNSIQYF.